This T cell receptor beta chain was observed in a study of patients and donors after allogeneic stem cell transplantation. TCRdb processed the RT-PCR reads anew with MiXCR; each CDR3 protein has one entry. The sample records over 65,000 distinct CDR3 sequences, more than 25% being singletons. The CDR3 runs to 12 residues. CDR1 DFQATT and CDR2 SNEGSKA come from the germline V gene (reference sequence). Trimming cost V 6 bases and J 3 bases, with 12 bases left between them. Sequencing input: blood, either unsorted or a sorted T cell fraction (not recorded which). The sequence derives from a human donor who was either an allogeneic HSCT recipient or a stem cell or donor lymphocyte infusion donor (not recorded which). It is not recorded whose cells these are; they may come from a transplant donor. This chain connects TRBV20-1 to TRBJ2-7; the D gene is possibly TRBD2 (5 bases). CDR3 protein: CSAKSGFYEQYF. For the CDR3, the DNA is TGCAGTGCCAAGAGCGGTTTCTACGAGCAGTACTTC.